Presented here are 27 T cell receptor beta chains from one specimen sequenced in a study of blood T cell repertoires in COVID-19. The table came from immunoSEQ multiplex PCR; TCRdb's copy has only in-frame clones and leaves some out. The sample lists 150,000 to 200,000 clones, roughly 77% occurring once. Sequenced sample: PBMCs or T cells enriched from blood (not recorded which). The receptors stem from a woman between 50 and 59 years old with acute COVID-19.

The sample holds a few counts of this clone. The chain has TRBV7-3 and TRBJ1-1; D unresolved. The CDR3 loop spans 13 amino acids. The germline V gene has CDR1 SGHTA and CDR2 FQGTGA. The V end was cut by 5 bases, the J end by 1 base, with 8 bases between. The CDR3 spells CASSREGNTEAFF. DNA of the CDR3: TGTGCCAGCAGCCGTGAGGGGAACACTGAAGCTTTCTTT. The variable domain in full, with the rest retrieved from reference TRBV7-3 and TRBJ1-1, is GAGVSQTPSNKVTEKGKYVELRCDPISGHTALYWYRQSLGQGPEFLIYFQGTGAADDSGLPNDRFFAVRPEGSVSTLKIQRTERGDSAVYLCASSREGNTEAFFGQGTRLTVV.

The chain has TRBV9 and TRBJ1-6; TRBD1 is a possible D gene (5 bases). This CDR3 contains 15 residues. Looked up from germline, CDR1 is SGDLS and CDR2 is YYNGEE. Trimming took 3 bases from V and 7 from J, leaving 14 bases between them. CDR3 DNA: TGTGCCAGCAGCGCCAACAGGACGTTGAATTCACCCCTCCACTTT. As protein: CASSANRTLNSPLHF.

This clone was counted between two and nine times. V is TRBV7-9 and J is TRBJ1-5; 7 bases line up with TRBD1. In germline, CDR1 is SEHNR, CDR2 FQNEAQ (reference sequence). The V segment lost 5 bases and the J segment 6 bases; nucleotides outside the gene matches: 7. CDR3 length: 14 amino acids. In nucleotides, the CDR3 is TGTGCCAGCAGCCCGTCGACAGGGACTCAGCCCCAGCATTTT. Residues: CASSPSTGTQPQHF.

This sequence joins TRBV5-4 and TRBJ1-4, with D tentatively TRBD1 (6 bases). V shed 8 bases and J shed 5 bases, with 13 bases lying between them. The CDR3 is made up of 13 amino acids. Germline CDR1 and CDR2: SGHNT and YYREEE (reference sequence). CDR3: CARRGHLNEKLFF. CDR3 DNA sequence: TGTGCCAGGAGGGGACACCTAAATGAAAAACTGTTTTTT. The complete variable domain, with remaining parts taken from reference TRBV5-4 and TRBJ1-4, reads ETGVTQSPTHLIKTRGQQVTLRCSSQSGHNTVSWYQQALGQGPQFIFQYYREEENGRGNFPPRFSGLQFPNYSSELNVNALELDDSALYLCARRGHLNEKLFFGSGTQLSVL.

J is TRBJ1-2 and V is TRBV6-4; D unresolved. CDR1 and CDR2 from the germline V gene are MRHNA and SNTAGT. This CDR3 region has 15 residues. Deletions cut 4 bases from V and 0 bases from J, with 12 bases between. For the CDR3, the DNA is TGTGCCAGCAGTGTCCAACGGGGTACTAACTATGGCTACACCTTC. Translated, it gives CASSVQRGTNYGYTF.

This clone was detected a few times. J is TRBJ1-1 and V is TRBV11-2; the D is unclear. Trimming pared 5 bases from V and 5 bases from J, leaving 15 bases between. The CDR3 consists of 14 residues. The V gene's germline CDR1 is SGHAT and CDR2 FQNNGV. This chain's CDR3 is CASSAPGRLTEAFF. The CDR3 DNA reads as TGTGCCAGCAGCGCCCCGGGTAGGCTGACTGAAGCTTTCTTT.

The rearrangement joins TRBV28 to TRBJ2-1; D is unclear. From germline, CDR1 is MDHEN and CDR2 SYDVKM. The CDR3 has 16 amino acids. The V gene lost 3 bases and the J gene lost 3 bases, with 15 bases spanning the gap. CDR3 residues: CASSLISAASYNEQFF. The DNA of the CDR3 is TGTGCCAGCAGTTTGATTTCGGCGGCAAGCTACAATGAGCAGTTCTTC.

V gene TRBV5-5 combines with J gene TRBJ1-2, with D unclear. V dropped 2 bases and J dropped 0 bases, with 14 bases sitting between them. The V gene's germline CDR1 is SGHKS and CDR2 YYEKEE (reference sequence). CDR3 length: 16 residues. CDR3 residues: CASSFYSHRTNYGYTF. For the CDR3, the DNA is TGTGCCAGCAGCTTTTATTCCCACAGAACTAACTATGGCTACACCTTC.

This clone was observed a single time. The chain uses TRBV7-2 and TRBJ1-4, with D perhaps TRBD1 (5 bases). The V and J ends lost 5 bases and 0 bases respectively, with 10 bases between them. Germline V lookup: CDR1 SGHTA, CDR2 FQGNSA. The CDR3 spans 15 residues. CDR3 nucleotides: TGTGCCAGCAGCATCCGGACAACAACTAATGAAAAACTGTTTTTT. As protein: CASSIRTTTNEKLFF.

Here the CDR3 DNA reads TGCGCCAGCAGCCATTTCCAAGGGGACACTGAAGCTTTCTTT. Translated: CASSHFQGDTEAFF. V gene TRBV4-1 combines with J gene TRBJ1-1, with a possible D match to TRBD1 (5 bases). Trimming cost V 3 bases and J 3 bases, with 11 bases left between them. The CDR3 is made up of 14 amino acids. Germline V CDR1 and CDR2: MGHRA, YSYEKL.

The chain has TRBV5-1 and TRBJ1-5, with D possibly matching TRBD1 (6 bases). The V and J ends lost 0 bases and 6 bases respectively, with 7 bases between them. CDR1 is SGHRS, CDR2 YFSETQ, per germline. CDR3 size: 13 residues. The CDR3 DNA follows: TGCGCCAGCAGCTTGGGCAGGGGTCAGCCCCAGCATTTT. It yields the protein CASSLGRGQPQHF.

This chain uses TRBV11-2 with TRBJ1-1, with D possibly matching TRBD1 (6 bases). V shed 6 bases and J shed 5 bases, with 16 bases lying between them. The CDR3 loop spans 14 amino acids. Germline CDR1 SGHAT, CDR2 FQNNGV. CDR3 amino acids: CASSPEGVGTEAFF. The CDR3 region has the DNA TGTGCCAGCAGTCCAGAGGGGGTAGGGACTGAAGCTTTCTTT.

The chain has TRBV19 and TRBJ2-6; 8 nucleotides line up with TRBD1. Germline V CDR1 and CDR2: LNHDA, SQIVND (reference sequence). J gave up 3 bases and V 5 bases, and 6 bases lay outside the gene matches. This CDR3 comprises 16 residues. The DNA for the CDR3 is TGTGCCAGTAGTGCCCAGGGGGCCGGTGGGGCCAACGTCCTGACTTTC. This translates into CASSAQGAGGANVLTF.

This clone was recorded a few times. The J gene is TRBJ2-1, the V gene TRBV28, with D perhaps TRBD2 (6 bases). Deletions cut 8 bases from V and 0 bases from J, with 14 bases between. Per germline, CDR1 MDHEN and CDR2 SYDVKM. The CDR3 loop spans 15 amino acids. CDR3 loop: CASVLGGSSYNEQFF. The CDR3 nucleotides read TGTGCCAGCGTCCTCGGGGGAAGCTCCTACAATGAGCAGTTCTTC.

The chain has TRBV4-2 and TRBJ1-2; D is undetermined. The CDR3 loop spans 18 amino acids. Per the germline V gene, CDR1 is LGHNA and CDR2 is YNFKEQ. Between the trimmed V and J ends, which lost 0 bases and 8 bases, there was a span of 25 bases. CDR3 sequence: CASSQDPRVAGREYGYTF. The CDR3 nucleotides are TGTGCCAGCAGCCAAGATCCGCGCGTGGCCGGGAGGGAATACGGCTACACCTTC.

This chain uses TRBV28 with TRBJ1-2; D gene uncertain. Germline V CDR1 and CDR2: MDHEN, SYDVKM. Trimming pared 3 bases from V and 5 bases from J, leaving 7 bases between. CDR3 length: 12 amino acids. The CDR3 DNA sequence: TGTGCCAGCAGTTTGAGTTGGTATGGCTACACCTTC. Translating it yields CASSLSWYGYTF.

This chain links TRBV7-2 with TRBJ1-1, with D unclear. CDR3 length: 17 amino acids. Germline V gives CDR1 SGHTA, CDR2 FQGNSA. V lost 5 bases and J 3 bases, leaving 22 bases between the germline ends. The DNA of the CDR3 is TGTGCCAGCAGCCGGATAGGGTTGGGGAGGGCGGACACTGAAGCTTTCTTT. Translating it yields CASSRIGLGRADTEAFF.

The chain carries TRBV28 and TRBJ1-1; D unresolved. The germline V and J ends were trimmed by 7 bases and 3 bases, with 6 bases remaining between them. CDR3 length equals 11 residues. In germline, CDR1 is MDHEN, CDR2 SYDVKM. CDR3 protein: CASMSDTEAFF. DNA for the CDR3: TGTGCCAGCATGTCGGACACTGAAGCTTTCTTT.

This rearrangement joins TRBV2 to TRBJ1-5, with 11 bases fitting TRBD1. CDR3 length equals 15 residues. Per germline, CDR1 SNHLY and CDR2 FYNNEI. The J segment lost 1 base and the V segment lost 6 bases, leaving 2 bases of the junction unmatched. This CDR3 is CASSGTGGSNQPQHF. Written as DNA, the CDR3 is TGTGCCAGCAGCGGGACAGGGGGGAGCAATCAGCCCCAGCATTTT.

The chain couples TRBV7-9 to TRBJ1-1, with 9 bases identical to TRBD1. The CDR3 covers 15 residues. The V gene's germline CDR1 is SEHNR and CDR2 FQNEAQ (reference sequence). After removal of 1 base from V and 5 bases from J, the junction contained 5 bases not matched to a gene. The CDR3 protein is CASSLGQGGRTEAFF. CDR3 nucleotides: TGTGCCAGCAGCTTAGGACAGGGGGGGAGAACTGAAGCTTTCTTT.

This sequence joins TRBV28 and TRBJ1-2; D is undetermined. CDR3 length: 12 residues. V lost 4 bases and J lost 5, with 8 bases in between. The germline CDR1 and CDR2 sequences are MDHEN and SYDVKM. DNA for the CDR3: TGTGCCAGCAGTTGGCGAGCGTATGGCTACACCTTC. Protein: CASSWRAYGYTF.

The V gene is TRBV28, the J gene TRBJ2-1; 10 nucleotides agree with TRBD2. CDR3 length: 14 amino acids. Germline trimming cut 5 bases from V and 10 bases from J; bases unmatched to any gene: 8. Germline values: CDR1 MDHEN, CDR2 SYDVKM. CDR3 in DNA: TGTGCCAGCAGTCCTCAGCGGGGGGGCCGAGAGCAGTTCTTC. Its translation: CASSPQRGGREQFF.

This clone was counted between two and nine times. V and J are TRBV18 and TRBJ1-6, with no clear D. Trimming stripped 1 base from V and 5 bases from J, with 12 bases between. CDR3 length: 16 amino acids. Germline V lookup: CDR1 KGHSH, CDR2 LQKENI. CDR3 bases: TGTGCCAGCTCACCACGTGCGGGCGCAGATAATTCACCCCTCCACTTT. This codes for CASSPRAGADNSPLHF.

This clone was recorded once. The J gene is TRBJ1-3, the V gene TRBV12-5; D not resolved. Germline-derived CDR1 and CDR2 are LGHNT and FRNRAP. The CDR3 totals 14 residues. V lost 7 bases and J lost 2, with 12 bases in between. In nucleotides, the CDR3 is TGTGCTAGTGCCAAGTCGGGAGCTGGAAACACCATATATTTT. Residues: CASAKSGAGNTIYF.

The chain links TRBV28 to TRBJ1-2, with 7 bases that match TRBD1. The CDR3 has 14 residues. Germline assignment: CDR1 MDHEN and CDR2 SYDVKM. V lost 4 bases and J lost 4; bases outside the gene matches: 6. The DNA of the CDR3 is TGTGCCAGCAGTTCTCAAGGGGGCGGCTATGGCTACACCTTC. Residues: CASSSQGGGYGYTF.

In this sample, this clone turned up a few times. This chain connects TRBV19 to TRBJ1-3; 8 positions match TRBD1. CDR3 length: 13 residues. The V gene's germline CDR1 is LNHDA and CDR2 SQIVND (reference sequence). V lost 7 bases, J lost 6 bases, and 5 bases stayed unmatched. CDR3 amino acids: CASIPGGINTIYF. CDR3 bases: TGTGCCAGTATTCCAGGGGGCATAAACACCATATATTTT. Filled out from reference TRBV19 and TRBJ1-3, the complete variable domain reads DGGITQSPKYLFRKEGQNVTLSCEQNLNHDAMYWYRQDPGQGLRLIYYSQIVNDFQKGDIAEGYSVSREKKESFPLTVTSAQKNPTAFYLCASIPGGINTIYFGEGSWLTVV.

V and J are TRBV6-5 and TRBJ2-1, with 16 bases that match TRBD2. The CDR3 contains 15 residues. V shed 6 bases, J shed 8 bases, and the junction held 4 bases outside the gene matches. Germline CDR1 and CDR2: MNHEY and SVGAGI. The CDR3: CASRGLAGGMDEQFF. The CDR3 DNA reads TGTGCCAGCAGGGGACTAGCGGGGGGGATGGATGAGCAGTTCTTC.